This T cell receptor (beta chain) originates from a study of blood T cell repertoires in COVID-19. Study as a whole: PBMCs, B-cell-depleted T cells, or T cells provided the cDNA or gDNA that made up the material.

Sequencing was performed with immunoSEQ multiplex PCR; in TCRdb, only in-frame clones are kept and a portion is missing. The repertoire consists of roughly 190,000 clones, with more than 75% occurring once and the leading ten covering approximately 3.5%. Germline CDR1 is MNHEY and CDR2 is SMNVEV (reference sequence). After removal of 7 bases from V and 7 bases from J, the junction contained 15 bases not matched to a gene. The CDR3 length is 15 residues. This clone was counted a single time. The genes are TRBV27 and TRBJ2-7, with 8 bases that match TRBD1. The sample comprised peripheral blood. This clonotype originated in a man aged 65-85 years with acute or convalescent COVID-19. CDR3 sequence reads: CASTEFGQGGREQYF. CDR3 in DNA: TGTGCCAGCACCGAATTTGGACAGGGCGGTAGAGAGCAGTACTTC.